This T cell receptor (beta chain) was sequenced for a study of tumor-infiltrating lymphocytes in localized non-small cell lung cancer. General observations from the study: T-cell fraction did not differ between immunotypes IM1 and IM2.

The CDR3 length is 13 residues. CDR1 is LGHNA and CDR2 is YNFKEQ in the germline V gene. The germline V and J ends were trimmed by 4 bases and 7 bases, with 10 bases remaining between them. To note about this clone: Its antigen is currently unknown.

The table came from immunoSEQ multiplex PCR; TCRdb's copy has only in-frame clones and leaves some out. The sample shows more than 10,000 clones, roughly 79% of them seen only once. This sequence joins TRBV4-2 and TRBJ1-4; no clear D gene. This receptor was taken from a human donor with non-small cell lung cancer. Sample: lung tumor tissue. CDR3 nucleotide sequence: TGTGCCAGCAGCCCCCGGATCGGTGAAAAACTGTTTTTT. This codes for CASSPRIGEKLFF.